The rows below give T cell receptor beta chains drawn from one sample of a study of T cells after yellow fever vaccination. TCRdb itself ran the 5' RACE reads through MiXCR, one entry per CDR3 protein. Here the sample spans roughly 100,000 distinct CDR3 sequences, 8.9% being singletons. Sequencing was performed on CD8+ T cells not binding an NS4B(214-222) dextramer, sorted from PBMCs, taken more than 14 days after the first yellow fever vaccination. Source of these receptors: a young man who received the YFV17D yellow fever vaccine. The CDR3 runs from the conserved cysteine through the conserved F or W. A D gene is named only where the DNA matches it firmly. Only part of the rows carry a size: once, few, many, or a class if the clone is expanded.

D gene: TRBD1; clone size: .; V gene: TRBV4-2; J gene: TRBJ2-2; CDR3 DNA: TGTGCCAGCAGCCTAAGATCCTTGGACAGGCCTGCCCCCGGGGAGCTGTTTTTT; CDR3 protein: CASSLRSLDRPAPGELFF
D gene: .; clone size: many; V gene: TRBV12-3/TRBV12-4; J gene: TRBJ1-2; CDR3 DNA: TGTGCCAGCAGTTCCTCTTGGGGCAGAAGTTATGGCTACACCTTC; CDR3 protein: CASSSSWGRSYGYTF
D gene: .; clone size: .; V gene: TRBV7-8; J gene: TRBJ1-5; CDR3 DNA: TGTGCCAGCAGCTTAAGGGGTCCGCTCGTCAATCAGCCCCAGCATTTT; CDR3 protein: CASSLRGPLVNQPQHF
D gene: TRBD1; clone size: few; V gene: TRBV5-1; J gene: TRBJ2-5; CDR3 DNA: TGCGCCAGCAGCATACCGGGACAGGGGAGCCAAGAGACCCAGTACTTC; CDR3 protein: CASSIPGQGSQETQYF
D gene: .; clone size: few; V gene: TRBV20-1; J gene: TRBJ2-2; CDR3 DNA: TGCAGTGCTGCGTTTAGAGCTCCCAGGGTGCACGACACCGGGGAGCTGTTTTTT; CDR3 protein: CSAAFRAPRVHDTGELFF
D gene: .; clone size: .; V gene: TRBV9; J gene: TRBJ2-1; CDR3 DNA: TGTGCCAGCAGCGTAGGCCAGGGAGACGATGAGCAGTTCTTC; CDR3 protein: CASSVGQGDDEQFF
D gene: .; clone size: .; V gene: TRBV6-5; J gene: TRBJ2-7; CDR3 DNA: TGTGCCAGCAGTCCGAGGGGGTACGAGCAGTACTTC; CDR3 protein: CASSPRGYEQYF
D gene: TRBD1; clone size: .; V gene: TRBV6-5; J gene: TRBJ1-5; CDR3 DNA: TGTGCCAGCAGTTACTCGGGGACAGGCAATGAGCCCCAGCATTTT; CDR3 protein: CASSYSGTGNEPQHF
D gene: TRBD1; clone size: few; V gene: TRBV27; J gene: TRBJ1-6; CDR3 DNA: TGTGCCAGCAGTCTATTGACAGGGGGCGGCTTTAATTCACCCCTCCACTTT; CDR3 protein: CASSLLTGGGFNSPLHF
D gene: .; clone size: few; V gene: TRBV20-1; J gene: TRBJ2-1; CDR3 DNA: TGCAGTGCCCCCGACCGCGGCGGGGCTACCTACAATGAGCAGTTCTTC; CDR3 protein: CSAPDRGGATYNEQFF
D gene: .; clone size: few; V gene: TRBV7-6; J gene: TRBJ1-3; CDR3 DNA: TGTGCCAGCAGCCCTGACCCAGGGTCTGGAAACACCATATATTTT; CDR3 protein: CASSPDPGSGNTIYF
D gene: TRBD1; clone size: few; V gene: TRBV25-1; J gene: TRBJ2-1; CDR3 DNA: TGTGCCAGCAGTGACTGGACAGGGAATATGAATGAGCAGTTCTTC; CDR3 protein: CASSDWTGNMNEQFF
D gene: .; clone size: many; V gene: TRBV29-1; J gene: TRBJ1-4; CDR3 DNA: TGCAGCGTTGTTAGACAAAACGGAAAACTGTTTTTT; CDR3 protein: CSVVRQNGKLFF
D gene: .; clone size: many; V gene: TRBV6-5; J gene: TRBJ2-1; CDR3 DNA: TGTGCCAGCAGGCAGGACTACAATGAGCAGTTCTTC; CDR3 protein: CASRQDYNEQFF
D gene: .; clone size: many; V gene: TRBV12-3/TRBV12-4; J gene: TRBJ2-3; CDR3 DNA: TGTGCCAGCAAGAGACTAGTCACCCCAGATACGCAGTATTTT; CDR3 protein: CASKRLVTPDTQYF
D gene: .; clone size: .; V gene: TRBV7-3; J gene: TRBJ1-1; CDR3 DNA: TGTGCCAGCAGCTCTGATATCGGGATCCATGAAGCTTTCTTT; CDR3 protein: CASSSDIGIHEAFF
D gene: .; clone size: many; V gene: TRBV4-3; J gene: TRBJ2-1; CDR3 DNA: TGCGCCAGCAGCCAAGATCGGGGCTCCTACAATGAGCAGTTCTTC; CDR3 protein: CASSQDRGSYNEQFF
D gene: TRBD1; clone size: .; V gene: TRBV29-1; J gene: TRBJ1-2; CDR3 DNA: TGCAGCGTTCTTCACAGGACAGGCTATGGCTACACCTTC; CDR3 protein: CSVLHRTGYGYTF
D gene: .; clone size: .; V gene: TRBV27; J gene: TRBJ1-1; CDR3 DNA: TGTGCCAGCAGTTTACAGACGTTGAACACTGAAGCTTTCTTT; CDR3 protein: CASSLQTLNTEAFF
D gene: .; clone size: .; V gene: TRBV6-5; J gene: TRBJ1-2; CDR3 DNA: TGTGCCAGCAGTTTCCGACAGACTAACTATGGCTACACCTTC; CDR3 protein: CASSFRQTNYGYTF
D gene: TRBD2; clone size: few; V gene: TRBV4-2; J gene: TRBJ2-5; CDR3 DNA: TGTGCCAGCAGCCAGGGGGGGGGGTTAGAGGAGACCCAGTACTTC; CDR3 protein: CASSQGGGLEETQYF
D gene: TRBD1; clone size: .; V gene: TRBV5-1; J gene: TRBJ1-5; CDR3 DNA: TGCGCCAGCAGCTTGGAGGGGACAGGGAGCCAGCCCCAGCATTTT; CDR3 protein: CASSLEGTGSQPQHF
D gene: TRBD1; clone size: few; V gene: TRBV14; J gene: TRBJ2-5; CDR3 DNA: TGTGCCAGCAGCGGGGACAGATTCCAAGAGACCCAGTACTTC; CDR3 protein: CASSGDRFQETQYF
D gene: .; clone size: few; V gene: TRBV5-6; J gene: TRBJ1-5; CDR3 DNA: TGTGCCAGCAGCTTGCGGGAGGGCAATCAGCCCCAGCATTTT; CDR3 protein: CASSLREGNQPQHF
D gene: TRBD1; clone size: .; V gene: TRBV4-3; J gene: TRBJ2-1; CDR3 DNA: TGCGCCAGCAGCGGAGGGACAGGGGACTACAATGAGCAGTTCTTC; CDR3 protein: CASSGGTGDYNEQFF
D gene: .; clone size: few; V gene: TRBV7-9; J gene: TRBJ1-2; CDR3 DNA: TGTGCCAGCAGCTCACCGGGACGGAGTAACTATGGCTACACCTTC; CDR3 protein: CASSSPGRSNYGYTF
D gene: .; clone size: .; V gene: TRBV5-1; J gene: TRBJ2-1; CDR3 DNA: TGCGCCAGCAGCTTGAGCTTCGGGGGCGCGAGCTCCTACAATGAGCAGTTCTTC; CDR3 protein: CASSLSFGGASSYNEQFF
D gene: .; clone size: .; V gene: TRBV15; J gene: TRBJ2-3; CDR3 DNA: TGTGCCACCAGCAGAGATGATTCAATCGATACGCAGTATTTT; CDR3 protein: CATSRDDSIDTQYF
D gene: .; clone size: many; V gene: TRBV4-3; J gene: TRBJ2-1; CDR3 DNA: TGCGCCAGCAGCCAAGATAGCCCCAGGGTGGGTGAGCAGTTCTTC; CDR3 protein: CASSQDSPRVGEQFF
D gene: .; clone size: .; V gene: TRBV7-8; J gene: TRBJ1-2; CDR3 DNA: TGTGCCAGCAGCCCGATGGACAGCAGCTATGGCTACACCTTC; CDR3 protein: CASSPMDSSYGYTF
D gene: .; clone size: .; V gene: TRBV4-3; J gene: TRBJ2-1; CDR3 DNA: TGCGCCAGCAGCCAAGATTCCCCACGGGGCGGCTCCTACAATGAGCAGTTCTTC; CDR3 protein: CASSQDSPRGGSYNEQFF
D gene: .; clone size: many; V gene: TRBV12-3/TRBV12-4; J gene: TRBJ2-7; CDR3 DNA: TGTGCCAGCAGTTTGATCGTCTACGAGCAGTACTTC; CDR3 protein: CASSLIVYEQYF
D gene: TRBD2; clone size: .; V gene: TRBV5-8; J gene: TRBJ2-5; CDR3 DNA: TGTGCCAGCAGCTTGGCTGGCGGGAGGTACCAAGAGACCCAGTACTTC; CDR3 protein: CASSLAGGRYQETQYF
D gene: .; clone size: few; V gene: TRBV6-1; J gene: TRBJ1-1; CDR3 DNA: TGTGCCAGCCGGAGAGGGGTCCTAGGAGCTGAAGCTTTCTTT; CDR3 protein: CASRRGVLGAEAFF
D gene: .; clone size: few; V gene: TRBV5-8; J gene: TRBJ1-1; CDR3 DNA: TGTGCCAGCAGCATCACCCCCCGGGAGACTGAAGCTTTCTTT; CDR3 protein: CASSITPRETEAFF
D gene: .; clone size: few; V gene: TRBV5-5; J gene: TRBJ1-2; CDR3 DNA: TGTGCCAGCAGCTTTGGCAGTAACAGATACTATGGCTACACCTTC; CDR3 protein: CASSFGSNRYYGYTF
D gene: .; clone size: few; V gene: TRBV7-3; J gene: TRBJ2-1; CDR3 DNA: TGTGCCAGCAGCTCCGAGGGCCTTGGCAGAAATGAGCAGTTCTTC; CDR3 protein: CASSSEGLGRNEQFF
D gene: TRBD2; clone size: few; V gene: TRBV12-3/TRBV12-4; J gene: TRBJ2-1; CDR3 DNA: TGTGCCAGCAGTGGACCTGTGCGGGGGGGGGGCAATGAGCAGTTCTTC; CDR3 protein: CASSGPVRGGGNEQFF
D gene: .; clone size: few; V gene: TRBV6-2/TRBV6-3; J gene: TRBJ2-1; CDR3 DNA: TGTGCCAGCAGTTACCGCGACTACAATGAGCAGTTCTTC; CDR3 protein: CASSYRDYNEQFF
D gene: TRBD2; clone size: few; V gene: TRBV6-2/TRBV6-3; J gene: TRBJ2-1; CDR3 DNA: TGTGCCAGCAGTCCCGGGACTAGCGGGGGGATCCGGACGGTTTACAATGAGCAGTTCTTC; CDR3 protein: CASSPGTSGGIRTVYNEQFF
D gene: .; clone size: many; V gene: TRBV6-1; J gene: TRBJ2-5; CDR3 DNA: TGTGCCGCCTTCGGACAGAAAGAGACCCAGTACTTC; CDR3 protein: CAAFGQKETQYF
D gene: .; clone size: .; V gene: TRBV6-5; J gene: TRBJ1-5; CDR3 DNA: TGTGCCAGCAGTTACTATGGAGCCAGGGGTGGCGGCCAGCCCCAGCATTTT; CDR3 protein: CASSYYGARGGGQPQHF
D gene: .; clone size: .; V gene: TRBV4-1; J gene: TRBJ1-4; CDR3 DNA: TGCGCCAGCAGCCATCCTGAGGACAGCGGTAATGAAAAACTGTTTTTT; CDR3 protein: CASSHPEDSGNEKLFF
D gene: .; clone size: few; V gene: TRBV7-3; J gene: TRBJ2-3; CDR3 DNA: TGTGCCAGCAGCTTAACGTTAAGGGGCACAAGCACAGATACGCAGTATTTT; CDR3 protein: CASSLTLRGTSTDTQYF
D gene: TRBD2; clone size: few; V gene: TRBV10-2; J gene: TRBJ2-7; CDR3 DNA: TGCGCCAGCACTCTATTAGCGGGGGCGGGTGAGCAGTACTTC; CDR3 protein: CASTLLAGAGEQYF
D gene: TRBD1; clone size: many; V gene: TRBV4-3; J gene: TRBJ2-6; CDR3 DNA: TGCGCCAGCAGCCAAGAGGGACAGTCTGGGGCCAACGTCCTGACTTTC; CDR3 protein: CASSQEGQSGANVLTF
D gene: TRBD1; clone size: .; V gene: TRBV7-9; J gene: TRBJ1-5; CDR3 DNA: TGTGCCAGCAGTCGGGGCGGCGGGGACAGGATCAATCAGCCCCAGCATTTT; CDR3 protein: CASSRGGGDRINQPQHF
D gene: .; clone size: few; V gene: TRBV5-1; J gene: TRBJ2-7; CDR3 DNA: TGCGCCAGCCGCCCTTTGAGGGGAAGACCGGACTACGAGCAGTACTTC; CDR3 protein: CASRPLRGRPDYEQYF
D gene: .; clone size: few; V gene: TRBV4-1; J gene: TRBJ1-1; CDR3 DNA: TGCGCCAGCAGCCTAAGGACTCTGGGCACTGAAGCTTTCTTT; CDR3 protein: CASSLRTLGTEAFF
D gene: .; clone size: .; V gene: TRBV5-1; J gene: TRBJ2-5; CDR3 DNA: TGCGCCAGCAGCTTGGCCTCGTTTGACCAAGAGACCCAGTACTTC; CDR3 protein: CASSLASFDQETQYF
D gene: TRBD2; clone size: few; V gene: TRBV20-1; J gene: TRBJ2-1; CDR3 DNA: TGCAGTGCTAGACTGATGCGAGTAACCAGCGGGGGTCCCACCTACAATGAGCAGTTCTTC; CDR3 protein: CSARLMRVTSGGPTYNEQFF
D gene: .; clone size: few; V gene: TRBV4-3; J gene: TRBJ1-6; CDR3 DNA: TGCGCCAGCAGCCAAGCGAAGGGTTCCTATAATTCACCCCTCCACTTT; CDR3 protein: CASSQAKGSYNSPLHF
D gene: .; clone size: many; V gene: TRBV11-2; J gene: TRBJ2-7; CDR3 DNA: TGTGCCAGCAGCCCCGGTCGGTATTCCTCGAGCTCCTACGAGCAGTACTTC; CDR3 protein: CASSPGRYSSSSYEQYF
D gene: .; clone size: few; V gene: TRBV4-3; J gene: TRBJ2-2; CDR3 DNA: TGCGCCAGCAGCCAAGATATGTACTTCGGCGGGCAGAACACCGGGGAGCTGTTTTTT; CDR3 protein: CASSQDMYFGGQNTGELFF
D gene: TRBD2; clone size: few; V gene: TRBV15; J gene: TRBJ2-2; CDR3 DNA: TGTGCCACCAGCAGAGATAGTTGGACTAGCTCCGGGGAGCTGTTTTTT; CDR3 protein: CATSRDSWTSSGELFF
D gene: .; clone size: few; V gene: TRBV27; J gene: TRBJ2-3; CDR3 DNA: TGTGCCAGCTGGCAGGGGCACACAGATACGCAGTATTTT; CDR3 protein: CASWQGHTDTQYF
D gene: TRBD2; clone size: .; V gene: TRBV7-9; J gene: TRBJ2-1; CDR3 DNA: TGTGCCAGCAGCCGGTTGCACACTAGCGGGGCGGATGAGCAGTTCTTC; CDR3 protein: CASSRLHTSGADEQFF